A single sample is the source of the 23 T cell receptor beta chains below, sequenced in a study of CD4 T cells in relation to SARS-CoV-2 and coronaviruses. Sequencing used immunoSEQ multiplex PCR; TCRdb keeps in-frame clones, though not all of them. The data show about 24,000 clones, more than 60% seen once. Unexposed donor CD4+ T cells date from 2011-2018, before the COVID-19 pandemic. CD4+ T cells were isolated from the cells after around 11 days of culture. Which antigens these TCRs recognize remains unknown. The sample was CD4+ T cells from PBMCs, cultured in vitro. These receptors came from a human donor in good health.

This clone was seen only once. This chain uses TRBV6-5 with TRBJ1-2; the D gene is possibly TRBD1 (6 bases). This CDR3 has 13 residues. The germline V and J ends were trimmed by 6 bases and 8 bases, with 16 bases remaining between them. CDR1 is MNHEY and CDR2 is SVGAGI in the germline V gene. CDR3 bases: TGTGCCAGCAGGCCCGGGGGGGGCAGAGGCTACACCTTC. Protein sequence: CASRPGGGRGYTF.

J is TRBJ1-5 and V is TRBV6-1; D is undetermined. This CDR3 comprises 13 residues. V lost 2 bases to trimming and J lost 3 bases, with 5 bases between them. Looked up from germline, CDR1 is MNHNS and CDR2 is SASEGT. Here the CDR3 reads CASSENTNQPQHF. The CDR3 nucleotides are TGTGCCAGCAGTGAAAATACCAATCAGCCCCAGCATTTT.

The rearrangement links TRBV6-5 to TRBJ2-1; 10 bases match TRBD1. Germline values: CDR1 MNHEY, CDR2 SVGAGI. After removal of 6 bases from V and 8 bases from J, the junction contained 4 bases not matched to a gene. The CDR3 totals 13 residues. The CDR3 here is CASSRDRGHEQFF. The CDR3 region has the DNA TGTGCCAGCAGCCGGGACAGGGGACATGAGCAGTTCTTC.

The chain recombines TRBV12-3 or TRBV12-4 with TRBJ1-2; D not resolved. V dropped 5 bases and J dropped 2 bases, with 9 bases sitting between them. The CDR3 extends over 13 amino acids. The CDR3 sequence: CASSRRANYGYTF. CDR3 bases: TGTGCCAGCAGTAGGCGGGCAAACTATGGCTACACCTTC.

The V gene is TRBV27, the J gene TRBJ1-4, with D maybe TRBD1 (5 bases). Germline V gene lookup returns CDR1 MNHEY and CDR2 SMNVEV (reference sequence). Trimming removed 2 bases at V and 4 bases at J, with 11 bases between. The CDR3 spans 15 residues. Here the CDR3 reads CASSLGGVDNEKLFF. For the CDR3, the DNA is TGTGCCAGCAGTTTAGGGGGAGTGGATAATGAAAAACTGTTTTTT.

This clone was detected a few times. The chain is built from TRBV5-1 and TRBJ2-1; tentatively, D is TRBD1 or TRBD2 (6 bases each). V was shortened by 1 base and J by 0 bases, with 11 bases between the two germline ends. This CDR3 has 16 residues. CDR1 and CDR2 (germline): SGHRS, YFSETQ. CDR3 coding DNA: TGCGCCAGCAGCTTGACAGGGAGGAGCTCCTACAATGAGCAGTTCTTC. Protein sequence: CASSLTGRSSYNEQFF.

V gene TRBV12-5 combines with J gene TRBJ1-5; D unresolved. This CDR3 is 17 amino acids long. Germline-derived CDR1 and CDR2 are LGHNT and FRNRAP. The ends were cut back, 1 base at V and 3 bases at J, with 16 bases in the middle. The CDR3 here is CASGLADTRSFNQPQHF. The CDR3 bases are TGTGCTAGTGGTTTGGCCGACACGCGATCCTTCAATCAGCCCCAGCATTTT.

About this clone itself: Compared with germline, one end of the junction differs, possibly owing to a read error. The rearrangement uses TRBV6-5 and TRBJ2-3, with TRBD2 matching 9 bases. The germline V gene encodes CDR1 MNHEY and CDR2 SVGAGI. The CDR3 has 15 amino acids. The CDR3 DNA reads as TGTGCCAGCAGATACTCGACTAGCGGTCGGGATACGCAGTATTTT. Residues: CASRYSTSGRDTQYF.

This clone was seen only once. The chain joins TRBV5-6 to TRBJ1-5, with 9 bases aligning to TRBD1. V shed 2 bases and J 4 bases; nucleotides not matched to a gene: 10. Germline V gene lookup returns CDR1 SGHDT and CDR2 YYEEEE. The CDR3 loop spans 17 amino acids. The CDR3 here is CASSFAPGQGRNQPQHF. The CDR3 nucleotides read TGTGCCAGCAGCTTCGCCCCGGGACAGGGACGAAATCAGCCCCAGCATTTT.

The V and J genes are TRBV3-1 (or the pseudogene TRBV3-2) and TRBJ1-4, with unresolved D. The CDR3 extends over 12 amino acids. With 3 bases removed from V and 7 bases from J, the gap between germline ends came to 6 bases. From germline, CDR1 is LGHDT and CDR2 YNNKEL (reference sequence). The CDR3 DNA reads TGTGCCAGCAGCCAGGGCAGTGAAAAACTGTTTTTT. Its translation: CASSQGSEKLFF.

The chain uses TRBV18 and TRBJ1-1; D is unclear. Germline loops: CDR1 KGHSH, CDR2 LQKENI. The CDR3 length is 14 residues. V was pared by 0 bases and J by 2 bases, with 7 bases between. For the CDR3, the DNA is TGTGCCAGCTCACCACCTTCGACCAACACTGAAGCTTTCTTT. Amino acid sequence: CASSPPSTNTEAFF.

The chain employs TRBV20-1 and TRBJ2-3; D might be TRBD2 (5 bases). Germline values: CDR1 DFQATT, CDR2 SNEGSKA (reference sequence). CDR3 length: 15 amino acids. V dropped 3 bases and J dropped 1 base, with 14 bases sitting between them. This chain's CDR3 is CSASMSSLGTDTQYF. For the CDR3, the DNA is TGCAGTGCTAGTATGTCTAGCCTTGGCACAGATACGCAGTATTTT.

CDR3 residues: CASSIDGTRGTEAFF. The CDR3 bases are TGTGCCAGTAGTATCGACGGAACCCGGGGTACTGAAGCTTTCTTT. The rearrangement uses TRBV19 and TRBJ1-1; no firm D call. This CDR3 has 15 amino acids. The ends were cut back, 3 bases at V and 5 bases at J, with 16 bases in the middle. Germline CDR1 is LNHDA and CDR2 is SQIVND (reference sequence).

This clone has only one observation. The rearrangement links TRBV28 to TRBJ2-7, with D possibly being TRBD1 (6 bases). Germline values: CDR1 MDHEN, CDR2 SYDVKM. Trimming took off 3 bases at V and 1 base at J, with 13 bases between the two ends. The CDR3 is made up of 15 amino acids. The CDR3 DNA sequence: TGTGCCAGCAGTTTCCCCGGACAGCTTTCCTACGAGCAGTACTTC. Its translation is CASSFPGQLSYEQYF. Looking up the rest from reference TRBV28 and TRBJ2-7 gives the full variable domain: DVKVTQSSRYLVKRTGEKVFLECVQDMDHENMFWYRQDPGLGLRLIYFSYDVKMKEKGDIPEGYSVSREKKERFSLILESASTNQTSMYLCASSFPGQLSYEQYFGPGTRLTVT.

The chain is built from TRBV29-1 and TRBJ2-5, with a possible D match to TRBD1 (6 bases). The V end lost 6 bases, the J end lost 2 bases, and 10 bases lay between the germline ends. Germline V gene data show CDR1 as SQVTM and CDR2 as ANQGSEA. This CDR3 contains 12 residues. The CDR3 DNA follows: TGCAGCGTCGACAGGCATCAAGAGACCCAGTACTTC. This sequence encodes CSVDRHQETQYF. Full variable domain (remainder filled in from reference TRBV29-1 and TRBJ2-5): SAVISQKPSRDICQRGTSLTIQCQVDSQVTMMFWYRQQPGQSLTLIATANQGSEATYESGFVIDKFPISRPNLTFSTLTVSNMSPEDSSIYLCSVDRHQETQYFGPGTRLLVL.

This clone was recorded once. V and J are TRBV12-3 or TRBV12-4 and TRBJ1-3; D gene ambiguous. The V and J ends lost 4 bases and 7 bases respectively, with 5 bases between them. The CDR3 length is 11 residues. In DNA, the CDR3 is TGTGCCAGCAGTTCTTTTAACACCATATATTTT. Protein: CASSSFNTIYF.

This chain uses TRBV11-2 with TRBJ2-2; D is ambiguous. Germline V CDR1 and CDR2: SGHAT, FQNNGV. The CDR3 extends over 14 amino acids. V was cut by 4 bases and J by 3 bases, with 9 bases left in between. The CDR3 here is CASSSLKDTGELFF. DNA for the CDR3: TGTGCCAGCAGCTCCCTCAAAGACACCGGGGAGCTGTTTTTT.

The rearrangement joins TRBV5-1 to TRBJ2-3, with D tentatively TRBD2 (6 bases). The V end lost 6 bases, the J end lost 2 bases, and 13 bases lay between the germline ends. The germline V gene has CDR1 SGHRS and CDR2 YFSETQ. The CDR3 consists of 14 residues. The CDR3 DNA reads TGCGCCAGCACACGGGACTCAACCACAGATACGCAGTATTTT. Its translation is CASTRDSTTDTQYF.

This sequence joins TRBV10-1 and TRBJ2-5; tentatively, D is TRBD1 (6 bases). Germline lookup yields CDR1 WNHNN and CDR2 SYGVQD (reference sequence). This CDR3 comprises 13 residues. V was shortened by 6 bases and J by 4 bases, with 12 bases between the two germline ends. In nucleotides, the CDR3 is TGCGCCAGCAGACGGACAGAAAGAGAGACCCAGTACTTC. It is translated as CASRRTERETQYF.

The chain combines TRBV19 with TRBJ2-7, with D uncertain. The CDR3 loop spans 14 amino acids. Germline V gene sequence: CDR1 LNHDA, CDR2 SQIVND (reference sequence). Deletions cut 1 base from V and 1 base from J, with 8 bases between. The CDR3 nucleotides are TGTGCCAGTAGTATAGTGGGCGGTTCCTACGAGCAGTACTTC. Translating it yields CASSIVGGSYEQYF.

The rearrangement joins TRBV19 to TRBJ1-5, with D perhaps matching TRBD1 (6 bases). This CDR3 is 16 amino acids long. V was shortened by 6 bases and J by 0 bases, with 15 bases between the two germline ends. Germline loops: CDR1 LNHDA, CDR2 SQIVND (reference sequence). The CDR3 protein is CASSSDSAISNQPQHF. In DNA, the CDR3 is TGTGCCAGTAGCTCGGACAGCGCTATTAGCAATCAGCCCCAGCATTTT.

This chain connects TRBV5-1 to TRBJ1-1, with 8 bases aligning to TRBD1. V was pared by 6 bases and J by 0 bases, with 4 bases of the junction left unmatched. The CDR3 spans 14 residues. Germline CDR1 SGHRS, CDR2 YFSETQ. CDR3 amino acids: CASMTGAMNTEAFF. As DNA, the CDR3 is TGCGCCAGCATGACAGGGGCCATGAACACTGAAGCTTTCTTT.

The DNA for the CDR3 is TGTGCCAGCAGCCATAATTACGGGGGTGCTGAAGCTTTCTTT. This sequence encodes CASSHNYGGAEAFF. V usage is TRBV14 and J usage is TRBJ1-1; perhaps TRBD1 as D (5 bases). Germline assignment: CDR1 SGHDN and CDR2 FVKESK. Trimming cost V 3 bases and J 6 bases, with 14 bases left between them. The CDR3 is made up of 14 amino acids.